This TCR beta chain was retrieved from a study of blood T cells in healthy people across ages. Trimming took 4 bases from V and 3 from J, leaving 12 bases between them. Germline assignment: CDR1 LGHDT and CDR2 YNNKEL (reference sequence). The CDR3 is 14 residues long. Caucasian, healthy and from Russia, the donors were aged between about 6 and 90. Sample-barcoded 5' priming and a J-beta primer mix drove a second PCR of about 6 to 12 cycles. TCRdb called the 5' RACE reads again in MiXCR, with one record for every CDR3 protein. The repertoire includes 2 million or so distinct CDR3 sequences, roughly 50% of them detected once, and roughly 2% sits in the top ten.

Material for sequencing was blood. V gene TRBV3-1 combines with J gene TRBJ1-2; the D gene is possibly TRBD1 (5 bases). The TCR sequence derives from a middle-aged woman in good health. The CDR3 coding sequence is TGTGCCAGCAGCCTGTCGGGGCCTTACTATGGCTACACCTTC. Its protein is CASSLSGPYYGYTF.